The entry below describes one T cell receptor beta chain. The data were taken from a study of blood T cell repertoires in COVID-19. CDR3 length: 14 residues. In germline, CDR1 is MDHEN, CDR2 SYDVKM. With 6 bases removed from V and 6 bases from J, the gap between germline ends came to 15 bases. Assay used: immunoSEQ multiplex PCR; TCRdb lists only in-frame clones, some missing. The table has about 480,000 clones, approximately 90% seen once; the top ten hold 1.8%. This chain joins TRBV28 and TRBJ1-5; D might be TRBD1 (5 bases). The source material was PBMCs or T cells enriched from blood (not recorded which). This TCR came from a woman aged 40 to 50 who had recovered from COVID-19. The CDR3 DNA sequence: TGTGCCAGCAGCAACAGTGGGGCTGTTCAGCCCCAGCATTTT. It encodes CASSNSGAVQPQHF.